Presented here are 17 T cell receptor beta chains from one specimen sequenced in a study of cytomegalovirus exposure and HLA in healthy donors. Method: immunoSEQ multiplex PCR; TCRdb's copy keeps in-frame clones and lacks some. The sample includes 65,000 to 75,000 clones, approximately 94% of them seen just once. The sequencing input was PBMCs. The receptors originated from a woman aged 18-29 years in good health and CMV-seropositive.

The chain employs TRBV6-6 and TRBJ1-1, with TRBD1 matching over 8 bases. The CDR3 consists of 14 residues. The V and J ends lost 2 bases and 3 bases, in that order; junction bases with no gene match: 2. Germline CDR1 is MNHNY and CDR2 is SVGAGI (reference sequence). The CDR3 region is CASSYVDRDTEAFF. The CDR3 DNA reads as TGTGCCAGCAGTTACGTGGACAGGGACACTGAAGCTTTCTTT.

J is TRBJ1-1 and V is TRBV6-1; D is undetermined. The CDR3 is 15 residues long. Trimming cost V 5 bases and J 4 bases, with 17 bases left between them. The germline CDR1 and CDR2 sequences are MNHNS and SASEGT. For the CDR3, the DNA is TGTGCCAGCAGTTCTTCACGGGTTATGGCCACTGAAGCTTTCTTT. Amino acids: CASSSSRVMATEAFF.

V gene TRBV28 combines with J gene TRBJ2-2; TRBD1 might be the D (5 bases). CDR1 MDHEN and CDR2 SYDVKM come from the germline V gene. The ends were cut back, 8 bases at V and 0 bases at J, with 16 bases in the middle. The CDR3 is made up of 16 amino acids. This CDR3 reads CASQGGWAANTGELFF. The CDR3 DNA follows: TGTGCCAGCCAGGGTGGTTGGGCCGCGAACACCGGGGAGCTGTTTTTT.

The chain combines TRBV28 with TRBJ1-2, with TRBD1 as a possible D gene (6 bases). CDR3 length: 14 amino acids. The V end was cut by 4 bases, the J end by 4 bases, with 13 bases between. Germline CDR1 reads MDHEN; CDR2 reads SYDVKM. CDR3 protein: CASSSAGEGYGYTF. The CDR3 DNA sequence: TGTGCCAGCAGTTCCGCAGGGGAGGGCTATGGCTACACCTTC.

V and J are TRBV27 and TRBJ1-5, with 9 bases lining up with TRBD1. CDR1 is MNHEY, CDR2 SMNVEV, per germline (reference sequence). The CDR3 runs to 15 residues. With V trimmed by 5 bases and J by 2 bases, 4 bases remained unmatched. The CDR3 sequence: CASSPQGAGNQPQHF. In DNA form, the CDR3 reads TGTGCCAGCAGTCCACAGGGGGCTGGCAATCAGCCCCAGCATTTT.

Notes on this clone: Sequence at one end of the junction differs from germline and may be a read error. The chain recombines TRBV11-2 with TRBJ1-1, with 7 nucleotides matching TRBD1. The CDR3 contains 13 residues. The germline CDR1 and CDR2 sequences are SGHAT and FQNNGV. CDR3 region: CASSRSLDRATAF. The CDR3 region has the DNA TGTGCCAGCAGCCGCAGCCTCGACAGGGCCACCGCATTT.

V is TRBV28 and J is TRBJ1-1, with 7 bases identical to TRBD1. CDR1 is MDHEN and CDR2 is SYDVKM in the germline V gene. V lost 10 bases, J lost 9 bases, and 11 bases stayed unmatched. This CDR3 is 12 amino acids long. The CDR3 DNA is TGTGCCACCGTTACCGGGACAGTTAAAGCTTTCTTT. Protein: CATVTGTVKAFF.

The rearrangement joins TRBV6-5 to TRBJ2-1; 14 bases map to TRBD2. Germline values: CDR1 MNHEY, CDR2 SVGAGI. Trimming removed 10 bases from V and 9 bases from J; junction bases left unmatched: 8. The CDR3 is 14 residues long. DNA for the CDR3: TGTGCCACTGGACTAGCGGGGGGACCTGGTGAGCAGTTCTTC. Encoded protein: CATGLAGGPGEQFF.

A single count supports this clone. The chain joins TRBV5-4 to TRBJ2-7; TRBD1 aligns across 10 bases. The CDR3 is 15 amino acids. Germline V CDR1 and CDR2: SGHNT, YYREEE (reference sequence). The V gene end was trimmed by 4 bases and the J gene end by 1 base; junction bases not matched to a gene: 5. CDR3 sequence: CASSKGQGISYEQYF. The CDR3 DNA reads as TGTGCCAGCAGCAAGGGACAGGGGATTTCCTACGAGCAGTACTTC.

This clone was detected only a few times. The rearrangement uses TRBV4-2 and TRBJ1-6; 9 positions match TRBD1. The V gene's germline CDR1 is LGHNA and CDR2 YNFKEQ. V was clipped by 0 bases and J by 8 bases; unmatched bases: 5. This CDR3 spans 16 amino acids. CDR3 region: CASSQDPGQGDSPLHF. The CDR3 bases are TGTGCCAGCAGCCAAGACCCGGGACAGGGTGATTCACCCCTCCACTTT.

The V call is TRBV6-6, the J call TRBJ2-7, with TRBD2 matching over 10 bases. In germline, CDR1 is MNHNY, CDR2 SVGAGI (reference sequence). V shed 6 bases, J shed 4 bases, and the junction held 6 bases outside the gene matches. This CDR3 is built from 14 residues. CDR3 coding DNA: TGTGCCAGCAGCCTCGGACTAGCGGAGTACGAGCAGTACTTC. It encodes CASSLGLAEYEQYF.

The chain couples TRBV15 to TRBJ2-1; 9 bases are a match to TRBD2. This CDR3 region has 15 residues. The J segment lost 7 bases and the V segment lost 0 bases, leaving 4 bases of the junction unmatched. Germline V gene lookup returns CDR1 LNHNV and CDR2 YYDKDF (reference sequence). The CDR3: CATSRESLAGNEQFF. In nucleotides, the CDR3 is TGTGCCACCAGCAGAGAGTCGCTAGCGGGGAATGAGCAGTTCTTC.

This clone has a single count. V and J are TRBV9 and TRBJ1-1; weak D call: TRBD1 (5 bases). In germline, CDR1 is SGDLS, CDR2 YYNGEE. With 3 bases removed from V and 10 bases from J, the gap between germline ends came to 22 bases. The CDR3 runs 15 residues. DNA of the CDR3: TGTGCCAGCAGCGCCCACCTGGACGGGGGTATCCCAGCTTTCTTT. It specifies CASSAHLDGGIPAFF.

The V gene is TRBV11-2, the J gene TRBJ1-6; 9 nucleotides align to TRBD1. The J segment lost 11 bases and the V segment lost 4 bases, leaving 6 bases of the junction unmatched. There are 14 residues in the CDR3. CDR1 is SGHAT and CDR2 is FQNNGV in the germline V gene. The CDR3 nucleotides are TGTGCCAGCAGCTCCGGGACAGGGATGACACCCCTCCACTTT. Translated: CASSSGTGMTPLHF.

V is TRBV5-6 and J is TRBJ1-1; D is perhaps TRBD1 (5 bases). CDR3 length: 16 residues. V shed 4 bases and J shed 3 bases, with 19 bases lying between them. Germline V lookup: CDR1 SGHDT, CDR2 YYEEEE. The CDR3 region is CASSPQRGRRDTEAFF. Written as DNA, the CDR3 is TGTGCCAGCAGCCCGCAGCGGGGACGGAGGGACACTGAAGCTTTCTTT. Variable domain in full (rest from reference TRBV5-6 and TRBJ1-1): DAGVTQSPTHLIKTRGQQVTLRCSPKSGHDTVSWYQQALGQGPQFIFQYYEEEERQRGNFPDRFSGHQFPNYSSELNVNALLLGDSALYLCASSPQRGRRDTEAFFGQGTRLTVV.

V usage is TRBV19 and J usage is TRBJ2-7; 7 bases fit TRBD2. Germline CDR1 reads LNHDA; CDR2 reads SQIVND (reference sequence). This CDR3 is 14 amino acids long. The ends lost 5 bases at V and 2 bases at J; junction bases unmatched: 6. CDR3 loop: CASSLRGGPYEQYF. CDR3 nucleotide sequence: TGTGCCAGTAGTCTCCGCGGGGGTCCCTACGAGCAGTACTTC.

The J gene is TRBJ2-4, the V gene TRBV28; tentatively, D is TRBD1 (5 bases). The CDR3 is 14 amino acids. V lost 6 bases, J lost 8 bases, and 17 bases lay in between. Germline-derived CDR1 and CDR2 are MDHEN and SYDVKM. CDR3 nucleotides: TGTGCCAGCAGATCATCAGGGCCCGGAGACATTCAGTACTTC. Translation: CASRSSGPGDIQYF.